The TCR beta chain described here comes from a study of blood T cell repertoires in COVID-19. Study-wide context: The samples span acute and convalescent COVID-19 from the United States, Italy and Spain.

Trimming took 7 bases from V and 6 from J; bases not matched to a gene: 6. The CDR3 totals 13 residues. Germline V gene lookup returns CDR1 SNHLY and CDR2 FYNNEI. Original processing notes: Reference gene primer amplification gave nucleated cell count estimates. Produced via immunoSEQ multiplex PCR; TCRdb's table is partial and in-frame only. D and trimming were read from the DNA, whereas the V and J calls and clone size are those reported in that table. The repertoire holds 80,000 to 100,000 clones, with roughly 78% as singletons. The sequencing sample was made of peripheral blood. The rearrangement uses TRBV2 and TRBJ2-1; 7 bases map to TRBD2. This clonotype originated in a woman in her 70s with acute or convalescent COVID-19. As DNA, the CDR3 is TGTGCCAGCACGCAGACTAGCCGCAATGAGCAGTTCTTC. Translated: CASTQTSRNEQFF.